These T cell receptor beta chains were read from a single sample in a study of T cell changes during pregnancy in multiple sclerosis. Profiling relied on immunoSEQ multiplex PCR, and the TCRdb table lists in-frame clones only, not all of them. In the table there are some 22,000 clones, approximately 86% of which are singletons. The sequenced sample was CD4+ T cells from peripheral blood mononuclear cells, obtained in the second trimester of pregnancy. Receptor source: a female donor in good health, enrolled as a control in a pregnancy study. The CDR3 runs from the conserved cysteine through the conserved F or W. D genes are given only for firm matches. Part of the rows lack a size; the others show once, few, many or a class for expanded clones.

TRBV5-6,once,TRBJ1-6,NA,CASSILVDSPLHF,TGTGCCAGCAGCATCCTAGTAGATTCACCCCTCCACTTT
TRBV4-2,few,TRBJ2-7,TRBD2,CASSQDGVGLAGPVYEQYF,TGTGCCAGCAGCCAAGACGGTGTGGGGTTAGCGGGTCCCGTCTACGAGCAGTACTTC
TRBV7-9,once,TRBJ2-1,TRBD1,CASSPEGTAYNEQFF,TGTGCCAGCAGCCCAGAAGGGACAGCTTACAATGAGCAGTTCTTC
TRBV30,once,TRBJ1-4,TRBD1,CAWTGTGNEKLFF,TGTGCCTGGACCGGGACAGGGAATGAAAAACTGTTTTTT
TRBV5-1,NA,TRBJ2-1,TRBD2,CASSALAVNEQFF,TGCGCCAGCAGCGCACTAGCGGTCAATGAGCAGTTCTTC
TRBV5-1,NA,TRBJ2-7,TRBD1,CASSLGTGRMTYEQYF,TGCGCCAGCAGCTTGGGGACAGGACGTATGACCTACGAGCAGTACTTC
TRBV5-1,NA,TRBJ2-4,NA,CASSLDELAKNIQYF,TGCGCCAGCAGCTTGGACGAGCTAGCCAAAAACATTCAGTACTTC
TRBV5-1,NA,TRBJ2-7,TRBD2,CASSLDPSGYEQYF,TGCGCCAGCAGCTTGGATCCTAGCGGCTACGAGCAGTACTTC
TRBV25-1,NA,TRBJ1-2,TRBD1,CASSGSNRGYGYTF,TGTGCCAGCAGTGGATCCAACAGGGGGTATGGCTACACCTTC
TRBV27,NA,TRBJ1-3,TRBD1,CASSLARGTGNTIYF,TGTGCCAGCAGTTTAGCCAGGGGGACTGGAAACACCATATATTTT
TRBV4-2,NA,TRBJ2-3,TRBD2,CASSQPTGGAVTDTQYF,TGTGCCAGCAGCCAACCGACGGGGGGGGCAGTAACAGATACGCAGTATTTT
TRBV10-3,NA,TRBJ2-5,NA,CAIMRVLGETQYF,TGTGCCATCATGAGGGTTCTGGGGGAGACCCAGTACTTC
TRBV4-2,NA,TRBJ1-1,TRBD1,CASSARQGSNTEAFF,TGTGCCAGCAGCGCCAGACAGGGATCGAACACTGAAGCTTTCTTT
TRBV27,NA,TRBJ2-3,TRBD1,CASRDRVTDTQYF,TGTGCCAGCCGGGACAGGGTGACAGATACGCAGTATTTT
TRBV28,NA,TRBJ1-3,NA,CASSLSGTGNTIYF,TGTGCCAGCAGCTTATCCGGGACTGGAAACACCATATATTTT
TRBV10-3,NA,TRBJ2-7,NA,CAISQRQVSYEQYF,TGTGCCATCAGTCAAAGACAGGTATCCTACGAGCAGTACTTC
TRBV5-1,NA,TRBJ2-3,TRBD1,CASSSGTGGRWTDTQYF,TGCGCCAGCAGCTCCGGGACAGGGGGTCGCTGGACAGATACGCAGTATTTT
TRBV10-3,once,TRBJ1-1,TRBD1,CATEGPGTGAMNTEAFF,TGTGCCACCGAAGGGCCCGGGACAGGGGCCATGAACACTGAAGCTTTCTTT
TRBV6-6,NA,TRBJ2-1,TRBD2,CASSYQRGAFYNEQFF,TGTGCCAGCAGTTACCAGCGGGGGGCTTTCTACAATGAGCAGTTCTTC
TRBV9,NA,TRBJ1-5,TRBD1,CASSVTGGSNQPQHF,TGTGCCAGCAGCGTAACAGGGGGCAGCAATCAGCCCCAGCATTTT
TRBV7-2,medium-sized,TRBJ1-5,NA,CASSREGRLLGNQPQHF,TGTGCCAGCAGCCGGGAGGGGCGCCTCCTCGGCAATCAGCCCCAGCATTTT
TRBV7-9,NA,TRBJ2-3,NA,CASSRDGTSTDTQYF,TGTGCCAGCAGCCGGGACGGGACTAGCACAGATACGCAGTATTTT
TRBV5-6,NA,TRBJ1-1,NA,CASSSWGGMNTEAFF,TGTGCCAGCAGCTCCTGGGGGGGTATGAACACTGAAGCTTTCTTT
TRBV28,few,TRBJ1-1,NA,CASSLGRVGTEAFF,TGTGCCAGCAGTTTAGGCAGGGTTGGCACTGAAGCTTTCTTT
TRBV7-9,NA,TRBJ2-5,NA,CASSPDSTETQYF,TGTGCCAGCAGCCCGGACAGTACAGAGACCCAGTACTTC
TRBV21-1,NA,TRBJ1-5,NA,CASSNWSGTNPSANQPQHF,TGTGCCAGCAGCAACTGGTCGGGGACTAACCCTAGCGCCAATCAGCCCCAGCATTTT
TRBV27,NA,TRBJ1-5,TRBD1,CASSLLPTGRNQPQHF,TGTGCCAGCAGTTTGTTACCGACAGGGCGCAATCAGCCCCAGCATTTT
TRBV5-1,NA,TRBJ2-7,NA,CASSPLDSLSYEQYF,TGCGCCAGCAGCCCTCTGGACAGTCTCTCCTACGAGCAGTACTTC
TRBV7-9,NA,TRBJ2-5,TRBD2,CASSLERGLETQYF,TGTGCCAGCAGCTTAGAGCGGGGGTTGGAGACCCAGTACTTC
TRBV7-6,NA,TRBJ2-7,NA,CASSPKSTGWLEQYF,TGTGCCAGCAGCCCTAAATCAACAGGGTGGCTCGAGCAGTACTTC
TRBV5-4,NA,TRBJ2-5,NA,CASSLEADPGETQYF,TGTGCCAGCAGCTTGGAGGCCGATCCCGGGGAGACCCAGTACTTC
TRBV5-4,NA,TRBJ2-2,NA,CASSLSAGPTGELFF,TGTGCCAGCAGCTTGAGTGCAGGTCCAACCGGGGAGCTGTTTTTT
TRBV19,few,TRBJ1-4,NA,CASSHTRDNNEKLFF,TGTGCCAGTAGTCACACCCGGGACAATAATGAAAAACTGTTTTTT
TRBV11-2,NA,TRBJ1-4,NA,CASSPLSTVTGIELFF,TGTGCCAGCAGCCCCCTATCGACAGTGACTGGCATAGAACTGTTTTTT
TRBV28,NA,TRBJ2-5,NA,CASSHRGKETQYF,TGTGCCAGCAGTCATAGGGGGAAAGAGACCCAGTACTTC
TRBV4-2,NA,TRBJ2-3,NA,CASSQEEYTDTQYF,TGTGCCAGCAGCCAAGAAGAGTACACAGATACGCAGTATTTT